The clone carrying this T cell receptor beta chain has only one observation. Generated by immunoSEQ multiplex PCR, the TCRdb table keeps only in-frame clones and is missing some. This repertoire shows over 90,000 clones, just under 95% found once; its top ten account for under 2%. The entry originates in a study of blood T cell repertoires in COVID-19. Study-wide background: In each case, the material was cDNA or gDNA derived from T cells, B-cell-depleted T cells, or PBMCs.

Germline CDR1 DFQATT, CDR2 SNEGSKA (reference sequence). This CDR3 is 11 amino acids long. V was trimmed by 3 bases and J by 8 bases, leaving 10 bases between them. J is TRBJ1-2 and V is TRBV20-1; D not certain. Specimen: peripheral blood. This clonotype was obtained from a woman between 45 and 65 years old with COVID-19, enrolled during active disease. For the CDR3, the DNA is TGCAGTGCTAGTCCACTAAGCGGCTACACCTTC. Its translation: CSASPLSGYTF.